This T cell receptor (beta chain) comes out of a study of neurological immune-mediated disorders. General study results and limits: TCR-beta repertoires seemed private in all groups, with no expanded CDR3 amino acid sequences shared. TCR clonal expansion peaked in HTLV-1-associated myelopathy patients and was lowest in multiple sclerosis patients.

The germline V and J ends were trimmed by 3 bases and 5 bases, with 5 bases remaining between them. This CDR3 is built from 13 residues. Synthesis of cDNA was carried out by template-switch 5'RACE. The reaction used 10-nucleotide random UMIs. MiXCR, run by TCRdb on the 5' RACE reads, gives a single entry per CDR3 protein. The data show about 55,000 distinct CDR3 sequences, nearly 25% seen once. To note about this clonotype: What it binds is unknown.

Time point described: technical triplicate 2. The sequence was collected from a man aged 55 to 70 with HTLV-1-associated myelopathy (HAM/TSP). The sample consisted of PBMCs. J is TRBJ2-6 and V is TRBV12-3 or TRBV12-4; no clear D gene. The CDR3 DNA sequence: TGTGCCAGCAGTTTGTCCCGGGCCAACGTCCTGACTTTC. Residues: CASSLSRANVLTF.